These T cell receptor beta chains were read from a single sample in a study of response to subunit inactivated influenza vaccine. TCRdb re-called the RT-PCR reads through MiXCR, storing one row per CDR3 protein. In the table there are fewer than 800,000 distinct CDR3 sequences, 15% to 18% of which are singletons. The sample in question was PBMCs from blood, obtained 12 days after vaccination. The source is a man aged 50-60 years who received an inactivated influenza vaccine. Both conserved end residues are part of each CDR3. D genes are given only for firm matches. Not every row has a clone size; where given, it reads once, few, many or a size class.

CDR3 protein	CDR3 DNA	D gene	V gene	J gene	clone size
CASSYSTGSSYNSPLHF	TGTGCCAGCAGTTACTCGACGGGGAGCTCCTATAATTCACCCCTCCACTTT	-	TRBV6-5	TRBJ1-6	few
CASSQGAQGPVSGNTIYF	TGTGCCAGCAGTCAAGGGGCCCAGGGACCTGTCTCTGGAAACACCATATATTTT	-	TRBV12-3/TRBV12-4	TRBJ1-3	few
CASSGLQRGEGAFF	TGTGCCAGCAGTGGGCTCCAGAGAGGGGAAGGGGCTTTCTTT	-	TRBV2	TRBJ1-1	few
CASSVGVTGELFF	TGTGCCAGCAGCGTAGGAGTGACCGGGGAGCTGTTTTTT	-	TRBV11-2	TRBJ2-2	many
CASSLAPGGGETQYF	TGTGCCAGCAGCTTAGCCCCAGGGGGGGGAGAGACCCAGTACTTC	-	TRBV11-2	TRBJ2-5	few
CASSLGGGYNSPLHF	TGCGCCAGCAGCTTAGGCGGGGGTTATAATTCACCCCTCCACTTT	-	TRBV5-1	TRBJ1-6	few
CASSPFRGRSTDTQYF	TGTGCCAGCAGCCCTTTCAGGGGCAGGAGCACAGATACGCAGTATTTT	-	TRBV4-2	TRBJ2-3	few
CAIRDSGSTGELFF	TGTGCCATCAGGGATAGCGGGAGTACCGGGGAGCTGTTTTTT	TRBD2	TRBV10-3	TRBJ2-2	-
CASSLRVGPYNEQFF	TGTGCCAGCAGCCTTCGAGTAGGGCCCTACAATGAGCAGTTCTTC	-	TRBV5-8	TRBJ2-1	-
CASSIPGRGYEQYF	TGTGCCAGCAGCATCCCGGGTAGGGGCTACGAGCAGTACTTC	-	TRBV5-6	TRBJ2-7	many
CSARVHVGFGEQFF	TGCAGTGCTAGAGTTCACGTGGGCTTTGGGGAGCAGTTCTTC	-	TRBV20-1	TRBJ2-1	few
CASSLRDRAQETQYF	TGTGCCAGCAGCCTACGGGACAGGGCCCAAGAGACCCAGTACTTC	TRBD1	TRBV7-9	TRBJ2-5	few
CAWTRGRAGEQYF	TGTGCCTGGACGCGGGGGAGGGCTGGCGAGCAGTACTTC	TRBD2	TRBV30	TRBJ2-7	few
CASSLVTGWSYEQYF	TGTGCCAGCAGTTTAGTGACAGGGTGGTCCTACGAGCAGTACTTC	TRBD1	TRBV28	TRBJ2-7	-
CASSPVGLAAHSYEQYF	TGCGCCAGCAGCCCAGTCGGACTAGCGGCCCACTCCTACGAGCAGTACTTC	TRBD2	TRBV5-1	TRBJ2-7	-
CASSVGGLPPYEQYF	TGTGCCAGCAGCGTAGGGGGCCTCCCCCCCTACGAGCAGTACTTC	-	TRBV9	TRBJ2-7	-
CASSDASNQPQHF	TGTGCCAGCAGCGACGCCTCCAATCAGCCCCAGCATTTT	-	TRBV6-2/TRBV6-3	TRBJ1-5	-
CASSIDSRTDTQYF	TGTGCCAGTAGTATAGACAGCCGCACAGATACGCAGTATTTT	-	TRBV19	TRBJ2-3	-
CASSYLLGREGLVTGELFF	TGTGCCAGCAGTTACCTCCTAGGGCGGGAGGGCCTCGTCACCGGGGAGCTGTTTTTT	TRBD2	TRBV6-5	TRBJ2-2	-
CASSPAQEQFF	TGTGCCAGCAGCCCCGCGCAAGAGCAGTTCTTC	-	TRBV7-9	TRBJ2-1	-
CASSLFGGLNSNQPQHF	TGTGCCAGCAGTTTATTCGGGGGGCTGAATAGCAATCAGCCCCAGCATTTT	-	TRBV27	TRBJ1-5	few